This TCR beta chain was found in a study of cytotoxic CD8 clonotypes in ibrutinib-treated CLL. General study points: T-cell clonality at baseline went above that of age-matched healthy donors and rose and fell with circulating CD8+ T-cell counts. Sampling of sustained-remission and progressing patients occurred at differing times.

With respect to this clone: Its antigen is not known.

The CDR3 has 12 residues. The targeted sequencing depth was 1 in 200,000 to 1 in 1 million T cells. Sequencing was performed with immunoSEQ multiplex PCR; in TCRdb, only in-frame clones are kept and a portion is missing. The data contain tens of thousands of clones, 90% of them singletons. The TCR was taken from a human donor with chronic lymphocytic leukemia. Sequenced material: PBMCs, taken after 12 months of ibrutinib treatment. The chain is built from TRBV21-1 and TRBJ1-5. TRBV21-1 is flagged as a pseudogene. CDR3 sequence reads: CASASGNQPQHF. DNA of the CDR3: TGTGCCAGCGCATCGGGCAATCAGCCCCAGCATTTT.